The 5 T cell receptor beta chains in this list originate from one sample, sequenced in a study of cytomegalovirus exposure and HLA in healthy donors. It was with 60 Vbeta and 13 Jbeta primers that the PCR ran. Only in-frame clones appear in the TCRdb table, and some are missing; sequencing was by immunoSEQ multiplex PCR. The sample's table shows 130,000 or so clones. The sequenced sample consisted of PBMCs. These receptors originate from a young woman in good health and CMV-seronegative.

The chain is built from TRBV19 and TRBJ1-2; 10 nucleotides line up with TRBD1. The CDR3 covers 15 residues. The J segment lost 8 bases and the V segment lost 5 bases, leaving 11 bases of the junction unmatched. Germline values: CDR1 LNHDA, CDR2 SQIVND (reference sequence). The CDR3 reads CASSPSSRTGGGYTF. CDR3 coding DNA: TGTGCCAGTAGTCCCAGTTCCCGGACAGGGGGAGGCTACACCTTC.

This chain links TRBV7-6 with TRBJ2-1; no firm D call. The CDR3 runs 13 residues. Between the trimmed V and J ends, which lost 2 bases and 6 bases, there was a span of 8 bases. CDR1 is SGHVS and CDR2 is FNYEAQ in the germline V gene. The CDR3 region has the DNA TGTGCCAGCAGCTTAACAGATATCAATGAGCAGTTCTTC. Its protein product is CASSLTDINEQFF.

This sequence joins TRBV5-4 and TRBJ2-1; D is unclear. CDR3 size: 14 residues. The germline V and J ends were trimmed by 4 bases and 2 bases, with 10 bases remaining between them. Germline V gene sequence: CDR1 SGHNT, CDR2 YYREEE (reference sequence). CDR3 DNA sequence: TGTGCCAGCAGCCTTAAGCGTCCCTACAATGAGCAGTTCTTC. It is translated as CASSLKRPYNEQFF.

This chain uses TRBV21-1 with TRBJ1-2; the DNA was not used to check the table's D call, TRBD1. TRBV21-1 is reported as a pseudogene. The CDR3 is 14 residues long. In nucleotides, the CDR3 is TGTGCCAGCAGCAAGCGGACAGCAAACTATGGCTACACCTTC. Encoded protein: CASSKRTANYGYTF.

V is TRBV28 and J is TRBJ1-1; weak D call: TRBD1 (6 bases). V lost 5 bases and J lost 1, with 14 bases in between. The germline gives CDR1 MDHEN, CDR2 SYDVKM. This CDR3 is 15 amino acids long. The CDR3 bases are TGTGCCAGCAGTACACAGGGTAGTGGGAACACTGAAGCTTTCTTT. It is translated as CASSTQGSGNTEAFF.